These 5 T cell receptor beta chains were all obtained from the same sample, sequenced in a study of cytomegalovirus exposure and HLA in healthy donors. A multiplex PCR was run with 60 Vbeta primers and 13 Jbeta primers. Clones were sequenced by immunoSEQ multiplex PCR, and TCRdb holds only the in-frame ones, with some missing. Of fewer than 200,000 clones in the sample, 75% were seen once. Sequenced material: PBMCs. Receptors originate from a male donor in good health and CMV-seronegative.

A remark on this clone: An end of the junction does not agree with germline; a read error may underlie this. The V and J genes are TRBV7-9 and TRBJ1-4; the D is unclear. The CDR3 extends over 13 amino acids. Germline assignment: CDR1 SEHNR and CDR2 FQNEAQ (reference sequence). CDR3 sequence (DNA): TGTTCCAGCAGCTTACCTGGTGCCGGTCAACTGTTTTTT. It encodes CSSSLPGAGQLFF.

The chain has TRBV28 and TRBJ2-7; D is unresolved. V lost 10 bases, J lost 2 bases, and 15 bases lay in between. The CDR3 runs to 13 residues. Germline lookup yields CDR1 MDHEN and CDR2 SYDVKM. The CDR3: CATLWAVTYEQYF. The DNA of the CDR3 is TGTGCCACCCTATGGGCAGTAACCTACGAGCAGTACTTC.

The chain links TRBV6-5 to TRBJ1-1; 12 bases match TRBD1. V gave up 7 bases and J gave up 11 bases; unmatched junction bases: 8. Germline V CDR1 and CDR2: MNHEY, SVGAGI. The CDR3 is made up of 13 amino acids. CDR3: CASKIGTGGEAFF. CDR3 nucleotide sequence: TGTGCCAGCAAGATCGGGACAGGGGGCGAGGCTTTCTTT.

This clone has a handful of counts. V and J are TRBV5-1 and TRBJ1-1; D ambiguous. V was trimmed by 4 bases and J by 7 bases, leaving 14 bases between them. The germline CDR1 and CDR2 sequences are SGHRS and YFSETQ. The length of the CDR3 is 13 residues. CDR3 sequence (DNA): TGCGCCAGCAGCCCGGAGGGCACACGTGAAGCTTTCTTT. This codes for CASSPEGTREAFF.

This sequence joins TRBV5-3 and TRBJ2-6; weak D call: TRBD2 (5 bases). TRBV5-3 is an ORF for which the function is uncertain. The CDR3 runs 15 residues. The V and J ends lost 1 base and 2 bases respectively, with 7 bases between them. CDR3 coding DNA: TGTGCCAGAAGCTTGTTGCGGGCTGGGGCCAACGTCCTGACTTTC. Its protein is CARSLLRAGANVLTF.